Sequencing of this T cell receptor (beta chain) was carried out in a study of blood T cell repertoires in COVID-19. Across the study: The samples span acute and convalescent COVID-19 from the United States, Italy and Spain. PBMCs, B-cell-depleted T cells, or T cells were the source of the cDNA or gDNA that made up the material.

Methods used by the authors: Estimation of nucleated cell counts relied on the amplification of reference gene primers. Profiling relied on immunoSEQ multiplex PCR, and the TCRdb table lists in-frame clones only, not all of them. The V and J calls and clone size are taken from that table; D and trimming were inferred from the DNA. There are tens of thousands of clones in the sample; about 85% occur only once, and about 2.4% lies in the top ten. The CDR3 loop spans 18 amino acids. V gave up 7 bases and J gave up 2 bases; unmatched junction bases: 12. Germline loops: CDR1 MGHDK, CDR2 SYGVNS. Sequenced material: peripheral blood. This TCR was recovered from a man aged 45-65 years with acute or convalescent COVID-19. The J gene is TRBJ2-2, the V gene TRBV25-1, with 11 bases matching TRBD2. CDR3 sequence: CASNLFSGTSGNTGELFF. CDR3 coding DNA: TGTGCCAGCAACCTCTTCTCCGGGACTAGCGGAAACACCGGGGAGCTGTTTTTT.